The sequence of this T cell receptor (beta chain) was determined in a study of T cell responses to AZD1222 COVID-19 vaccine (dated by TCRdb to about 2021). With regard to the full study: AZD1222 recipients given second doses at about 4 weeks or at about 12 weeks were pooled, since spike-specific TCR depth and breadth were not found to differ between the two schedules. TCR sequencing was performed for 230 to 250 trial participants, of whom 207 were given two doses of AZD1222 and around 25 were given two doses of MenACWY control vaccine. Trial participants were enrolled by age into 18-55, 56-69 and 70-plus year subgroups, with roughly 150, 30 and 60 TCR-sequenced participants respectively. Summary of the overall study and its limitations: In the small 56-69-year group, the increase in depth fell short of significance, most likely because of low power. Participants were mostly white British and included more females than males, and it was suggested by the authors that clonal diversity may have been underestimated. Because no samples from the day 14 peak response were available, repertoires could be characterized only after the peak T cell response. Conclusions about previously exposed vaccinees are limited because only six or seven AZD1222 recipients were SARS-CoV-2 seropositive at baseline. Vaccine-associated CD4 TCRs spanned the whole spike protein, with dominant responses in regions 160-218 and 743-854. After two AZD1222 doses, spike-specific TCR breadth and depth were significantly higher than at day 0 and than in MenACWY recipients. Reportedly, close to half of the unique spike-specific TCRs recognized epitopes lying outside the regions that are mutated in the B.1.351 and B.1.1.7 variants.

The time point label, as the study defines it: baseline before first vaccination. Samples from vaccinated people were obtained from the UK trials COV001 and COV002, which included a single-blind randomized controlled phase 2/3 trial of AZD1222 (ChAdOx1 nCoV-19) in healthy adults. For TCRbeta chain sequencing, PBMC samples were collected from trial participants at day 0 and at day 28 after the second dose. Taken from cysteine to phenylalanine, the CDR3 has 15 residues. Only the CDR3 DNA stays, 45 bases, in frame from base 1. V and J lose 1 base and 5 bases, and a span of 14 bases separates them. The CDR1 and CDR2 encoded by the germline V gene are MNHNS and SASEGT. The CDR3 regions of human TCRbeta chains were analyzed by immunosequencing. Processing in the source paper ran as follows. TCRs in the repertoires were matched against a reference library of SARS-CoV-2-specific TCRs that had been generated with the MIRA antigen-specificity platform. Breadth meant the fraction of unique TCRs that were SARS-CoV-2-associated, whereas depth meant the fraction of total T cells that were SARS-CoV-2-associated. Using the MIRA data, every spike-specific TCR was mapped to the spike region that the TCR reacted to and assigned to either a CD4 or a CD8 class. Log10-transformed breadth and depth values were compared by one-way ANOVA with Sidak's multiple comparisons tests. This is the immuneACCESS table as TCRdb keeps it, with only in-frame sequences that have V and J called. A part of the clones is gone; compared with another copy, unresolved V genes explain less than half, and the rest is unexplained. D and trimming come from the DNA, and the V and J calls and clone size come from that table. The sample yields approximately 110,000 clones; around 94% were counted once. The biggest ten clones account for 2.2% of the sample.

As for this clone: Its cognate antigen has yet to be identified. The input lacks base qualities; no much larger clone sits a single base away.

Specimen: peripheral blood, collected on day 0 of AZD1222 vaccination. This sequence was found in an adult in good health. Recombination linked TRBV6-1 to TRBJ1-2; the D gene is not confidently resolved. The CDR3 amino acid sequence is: CASSEEGTIRYGYTF. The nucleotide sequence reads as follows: TGTGCCAGCAGTGAAGAAGGCACCATAAGATATGGCTACACCTTC.